This T cell receptor beta chain was sequenced during a study of radiotherapy plus CTLA-4 blockade in lung cancer. Germline-derived CDR1 and CDR2 are SGHVS and FNYEAQ. The CDR3 has 15 amino acids. Trimming removed 5 bases from V and 4 bases from J; junction bases left unmatched: 8. Generated by immunoSEQ multiplex PCR, the TCRdb table keeps only in-frame clones and is missing some. The sample has tens of thousands of clones; roughly three quarters are singletons. This specimen consisted of peripheral blood, obtained from a patient treated with radiotherapy plus ipilimumab. The receptor comes from a human donor with non-small cell lung cancer who had stable disease on radiotherapy plus ipilimumab. The chain is built from TRBV7-6 and TRBJ2-3, with TRBD2 identical over 8 bases. The CDR3 DNA reads as TGTGCCAGCAGCGCATCGGGACTAGTCTCAGATACGCAGTATTTT. Its translation: CASSASGLVSDTQYF. The whole variable domain, remainder taken from reference TRBV7-6 and TRBJ2-3, is GAGVSQSPRYKVTKRGQDVALRCDPISGHVSLYWYRQALGQGPEFLTYFNYEAQQDKSGLPNDRFSAERPEGSISTLTIQRTEQRDSAMYRCASSASGLVSDTQYFGPGTRLTVL.